A single sample is the source of the 28 T cell receptor beta chains below, sequenced in a study of T cell responses to AZD1222 COVID-19 vaccine. Assay: immunoSEQ multiplex PCR; the TCRdb copy retains only in-frame clones and omits some. Of fewer than 180,000 clones in the sample, roughly 92% were seen once. This specimen consisted of peripheral blood, obtained on day 0 of AZD1222 vaccination. The source is an adult in good health.

The chain links TRBV6-5 to TRBJ1-5; D gene uncertain. V was clipped by 0 bases and J by 6 bases, with 6 bases between them. Germline values: CDR1 MNHEY, CDR2 SVGAGI. This CDR3 has 13 residues. CDR3 bases: TGTGCCAGCAGTTACTCGTTCGGTCAGCCCCAGCATTTT. It yields the protein CASSYSFGQPQHF.

V is TRBV4-2 and J is TRBJ2-1, with D perhaps TRBD1 or TRBD2 (5 bases each). The V gene lost 0 bases and the J gene lost 15 bases, with 21 bases spanning the gap. The CDR3 covers 15 residues. CDR1 and CDR2 (germline): LGHNA, YNFKEQ. In DNA form, the CDR3 reads TGTGCCAGCAGCCAAGATCCCTCCTGGGACCGTACCCGGTTCTTC. Protein product: CASSQDPSWDRTRFF.

The chain employs TRBV6-4 and TRBJ2-2; D is possibly TRBD2 (5 bases). V dropped 6 bases and J dropped 4 bases, with 9 bases sitting between them. Germline assignment: CDR1 MRHNA and CDR2 SNTAGT. CDR3 length equals 13 residues. The CDR3 here is CASSETSTGELFF. CDR3 nucleotide sequence: TGTGCCAGCAGCGAAACTAGCACCGGGGAGCTGTTTTTT.

This clone was detected only once. The V call is TRBV9, the J call TRBJ2-1, with D possibly TRBD2 on 6 matching bases. Germline CDR1 reads SGDLS; CDR2 reads YYNGEE. The ends were cut back, 0 bases at V and 7 bases at J, with 11 bases in the middle. CDR3 length: 14 residues. CDR3 amino acids: CASSVVGAGNEQFF. The CDR3 DNA reads TGTGCCAGCAGCGTAGTGGGCGCGGGGAATGAGCAGTTCTTC.

In nucleotides, the CDR3 is TGTGCCAGCAGATGGGACACTCAGGGGTACAATGAGCAGTTCTTC. Translated: CASRWDTQGYNEQFF. The chain links TRBV5-8 to TRBJ2-1, with a weak D call TRBD1 (6 bases). The CDR3 runs to 15 residues. Germline V gene lookup returns CDR1 SGHTS and CDR2 YDEGEE. V was pared by 5 bases and J by 4 bases, with 16 bases between. Variable domain in full (rest from reference TRBV5-8 and TRBJ2-1): EAGVTQSPTHLIKTRGQQATLRCSPISGHTSVYWYQQALGLGLQFLLWYDEGEERNRGNFPPRFSGRQFPNYSSELNVNALELEDSALYLCASRWDTQGYNEQFFGPGTRLTVL.

The chain links TRBV7-8 to TRBJ2-7; TRBD2 aligns across 9 bases. V lost 4 bases to trimming and J lost 5 bases; unmatched junction nucleotides: 18. There are 18 residues in the CDR3. Per germline, CDR1 SGHVS and CDR2 FQNEAQ. The CDR3 DNA follows: TGTGCCAGCAGCTATCCACTCCGCCCCGCGGGGGGGGCGAACGAGCAGTACGTC. As protein: CASSYPLRPAGGANEQYV.

V usage is TRBV4-2 and J usage is TRBJ2-1; no clear D. The CDR3 sequence is 15 residues long. Germline CDR1 and CDR2: LGHNA and YNFKEQ. Trimming pared 1 base from V and 4 bases from J, leaving 11 bases between. For the CDR3, the DNA is TGTGCCAGCAGCCAAGCTGACGGCCGATACAATGAGCAGTTCTTC. It specifies CASSQADGRYNEQFF.

The rearrangement uses TRBV7-9 and TRBJ2-1; 12 nucleotides align to TRBD1. The CDR3 spans 16 residues. V gave up 1 base and J gave up 4 bases; unmatched junction bases: 2. Germline V lookup: CDR1 SEHNR, CDR2 FQNEAQ (reference sequence). The CDR3 reads CASSLVGQGAYNEQFF. The CDR3 DNA reads as TGTGCCAGCAGCTTAGTGGGACAGGGGGCTTACAATGAGCAGTTCTTC.

J is TRBJ2-6 and V is TRBV19; TRBD1 or TRBD2 may be the D gene (5 bases each). The germline V gene encodes CDR1 LNHDA and CDR2 SQIVND (reference sequence). The V end lost 5 bases, the J end lost 1 base, and 15 bases lay between the germline ends. The CDR3 covers 17 residues. CDR3 sequence reads: CASSWGTVLSGANVLTF. The CDR3 DNA reads TGTGCCAGTAGTTGGGGGACCGTACTTTCTGGGGCCAACGTCCTGACTTTC.

This clone was recorded only once. The chain is built from TRBV10-1 and TRBJ1-2, with 8 bases matching TRBD1. The CDR3 runs 18 residues. V shed 4 bases, J shed 7 bases, and the junction held 20 bases outside the gene matches. Germline V lookup: CDR1 WNHNN, CDR2 SYGVQD (reference sequence). CDR3 nucleotides: TGCGCCAGCAGTGGAGGCGGGCAGGGGGCGTACTGTTACGCTGGCTACACCTTC. Encoded protein: CASSGGGQGAYCYAGYTF.

A single count supports this clone. The chain joins TRBV4-1 to TRBJ2-6; D remains unclear. Germline V gene sequence: CDR1 MGHRA, CDR2 YSYEKL. Trimming stripped 3 bases from V and 0 bases from J, with 18 bases between. The CDR3 sequence is 19 residues long. CDR3 DNA sequence: TGCGCCAGCAGCCAGTACCACAGAATAAGCTACTCTGGGGCCAACGTCCTGACTTTC. It yields the protein CASSQYHRISYSGANVLTF.

The rearrangement links TRBV7-8 to TRBJ1-6; TRBD1 aligns across 8 bases. This CDR3 spans 15 amino acids. V lost 1 base, J lost 7 bases, and 3 bases stayed unmatched. Germline CDR1 is SGHVS and CDR2 is FQNEAQ. The CDR3 DNA reads as TGTGCCAGCAGCTTAGGGACAGGGAACAATTCACCCCTCCACTTT. Translation: CASSLGTGNNSPLHF.

V gene TRBV5-5 combines with J gene TRBJ1-2; maybe TRBD1 (5 bases). Germline CDR1 and CDR2: SGHKS and YYEKEE (reference sequence). V was trimmed by 9 bases and J by 2 bases, leaving 17 bases between them. The CDR3 sequence is 14 residues long. The CDR3 reads CATSRFRENYGYTF. The CDR3, as DNA: TGTGCCACATCCCGATTCAGGGAGAACTATGGCTACACCTTC.

This chain links TRBV10-3 with TRBJ2-3, with 8 nucleotides matching TRBD1. The germline gives CDR1 ENHRY, CDR2 SYGVKD. J lost 1 base, V lost 8 bases, and 5 bases had no gene match. The CDR3 sequence is 14 residues long. The CDR3 region is CAIGTGGGTDTQYF. As DNA, the CDR3 is TGTGCCATCGGGACAGGAGGGGGCACAGATACGCAGTATTTT.

The chain has TRBV5-1 and TRBJ2-5; 13 bases are a match to TRBD2. V lost 5 bases to trimming and J lost 5 bases; unmatched junction nucleotides: 6. Per germline, CDR1 SGHRS and CDR2 YFSETQ. The CDR3 loop spans 15 amino acids. The CDR3: CASSWTSGSRETQYF. In DNA, the CDR3 is TGCGCCAGCAGTTGGACTAGCGGGAGTCGGGAGACCCAGTACTTC.

This chain connects TRBV6-1 to TRBJ1-2; tentative D call: TRBD1 (6 bases). This CDR3 has 19 residues. Trimming stripped 4 bases from V and 0 bases from J, with 24 bases between. Germline assignment: CDR1 MNHNS and CDR2 SASEGT. The CDR3 reads CASSVATGGYRVSNYGYTF. CDR3 DNA sequence: TGTGCCAGCAGTGTCGCCACAGGAGGATACAGGGTGTCTAACTATGGCTACACCTTC.

This chain links TRBV6-1 with TRBJ2-2, with TRBD2 as a possible D gene (5 bases). The CDR3 loop spans 18 amino acids. Germline CDR1 and CDR2: MNHNS and SASEGT. V was clipped by 2 bases and J by 0 bases, with 16 bases between them. CDR3 nucleotide sequence: TGTGCCAGCAGTGAATTCAGAACCGTGACTACGAACACCGGGGAGCTGTTTTTT. Protein sequence: CASSEFRTVTTNTGELFF.

V and J are TRBV6-1 and TRBJ2-4; TRBD1 matches 9 bases. The V gene end was trimmed by 3 bases and the J gene end by 7 bases; junction bases not matched to a gene: 7. CDR3 length equals 15 residues. Germline V gene lookup returns CDR1 MNHNS and CDR2 SASEGT. The CDR3 DNA follows: TGTGCCAGCAGTGACCTACAGGGGGCAAGGAACATTCAGTACTTC. This encodes CASSDLQGARNIQYF.

This rearrangement joins TRBV7-8 to TRBJ2-5; 7 nucleotides align to TRBD2. The germline gives CDR1 SGHVS, CDR2 FQNEAQ. The CDR3 loop spans 14 amino acids. Losses at the gene ends were 8 bases for V and 4 bases for J; bases not matched to a gene: 10. The CDR3 is CASRKSGIGETQYF. The DNA for the CDR3 is TGTGCCAGCCGGAAGAGCGGGATAGGAGAGACCCAGTACTTC. Full variable domain (missing parts from reference TRBV7-8 and TRBJ2-5): GAGVSQSPRYKVAKRGQDVALRCDPISGHVSLFWYQQALGQGPEFLTYFQNEAQLDKSGLPSDRFFAERPEGSVSTLKIQRTQQEDSAVYLCASRKSGIGETQYFGPGTRLLVL.

CDR3 DNA: TGTGCCAGCAGCCCCACGGAGGGACTAAACACTGAAGCTTTCTTT. This encodes CASSPTEGLNTEAFF. J is TRBJ1-1 and V is TRBV6-5; D is perhaps TRBD1 (5 bases). The CDR3 totals 15 residues. Germline V CDR1 and CDR2: MNHEY, SVGAGI. V was clipped by 6 bases and J by 2 bases, with 16 bases between them.

This clone was detected only once. The rearrangement joins TRBV11-2 to TRBJ1-6; D is possibly TRBD1 (5 bases). The CDR3 runs to 14 residues. Germline values: CDR1 SGHAT, CDR2 FQNNGV. Trimming took 2 bases from V and 8 from J, leaving 10 bases between them. Here the CDR3 reads CASSLPSGYSPLHF. DNA for the CDR3: TGTGCCAGCAGCTTACCCTCAGGGTATTCACCCCTCCACTTT. Full variable domain (outside the CDR3, taken from reference TRBV11-2 and TRBJ1-6): EAGVAQSPRYKIIEKRQSVAFWCNPISGHATLYWYQQILGQGPKLLIQFQNNGVVDDSQLPKDRFSAERLKGVDSTLKIQPAKLEDSAVYLCASSLPSGYSPLHFGNGTRLTVT.

The gene calls are TRBV6-5 and TRBJ2-1; weak D call: TRBD2 (6 bases). V was cut by 8 bases and J by 15 bases, with 20 bases left in between. Germline V gene data show CDR1 as MNHEY and CDR2 as SVGAGI. The CDR3 contains 12 residues. The DNA of the CDR3 is TGTGCCAGCCAGAGCGCCCCGGGACTGGGGTTCTTC. This gives the protein CASQSAPGLGFF.

This clone has a handful of counts. V usage is TRBV7-9 and J usage is TRBJ2-5, with a possible D match to TRBD2 (6 bases). The ends were cut back, 2 bases at V and 1 base at J, with 20 bases in the middle. Germline V lookup: CDR1 SEHNR, CDR2 FQNEAQ (reference sequence). This CDR3 has 18 residues. CDR3 sequence (DNA): TGTGCCAGCAGCTTACCAAGAACGGGGCGGGGAGGCCAAGAGACCCAGTACTTC. Residues: CASSLPRTGRGGQETQYF.

The V call is TRBV2, the J call TRBJ1-1; possibly TRBD1 for D (5 bases). The CDR3 length is 17 residues. V shed 4 bases and J shed 4 bases, with 22 bases lying between them. CDR1 and CDR2 from the germline V gene are SNHLY and FYNNEI. In nucleotides, the CDR3 is TGTGCCAGCAGTGGTCCCCAGGGCTTCAGCGGGAGCACTGAAGCTTTCTTT. Translated: CASSGPQGFSGSTEAFF.

This clone appeared once. This same CDR3 is encoded by further DNA sequences in the sample. J is TRBJ1-2 and V is TRBV5-1, with TRBD1 identical over 7 bases. The CDR3 runs to 13 residues. Germline loops: CDR1 SGHRS, CDR2 YFSETQ. V lost 0 bases to trimming and J lost 7 bases; unmatched junction nucleotides: 3. The chain's CDR3 is CASSLGQGGGYTF. The DNA of the CDR3 is TGCGCCAGCAGCTTGGGTCAGGGGGGTGGCTACACCTTC.

The chain uses TRBV11-2 and TRBJ2-7, with a tentative D call TRBD1 (5 bases). CDR3 length: 13 residues. Germline V gives CDR1 SGHAT, CDR2 FQNNGV. The germline V and J ends were trimmed by 0 bases and 7 bases, with 10 bases remaining between them. This CDR3 reads CASSLDQGWEQYV. The CDR3 DNA is TGTGCCAGCAGCTTAGACCAGGGCTGGGAGCAGTACGTC.

This chain links TRBV5-1 with TRBJ2-3; no clear D gene. V was shortened by 4 bases and J by 2 bases, with 2 bases between the two germline ends. Per the germline V gene, CDR1 is SGHRS and CDR2 is YFSETQ. The CDR3 is 11 residues long. CDR3 sequence (DNA): TGCGCCAGCAGCAACACAGATACGCAGTATTTT. Translating it yields CASSNTDTQYF. Using reference TRBV5-1 and TRBJ2-3 for the parts outside the CDR3, the full variable domain is KAGVTQTPRYLIKTRGQQVTLSCSPISGHRSVSWYQQTPGQGLQFLFEYFSETQRNKGNFPGRFSGRQFSNSRSEMNVSTLELGDSALYLCASSNTDTQYFGPGTRLTVL.

This clone has a single count. V gene TRBV3-1 (or the pseudogene TRBV3-2) combines with J gene TRBJ2-4, with 10 bases matching TRBD1. The germline CDR1 and CDR2 sequences are LGHDT and YNNKEL (reference sequence). Unmatched junction bases numbered 4, after V lost 1 base and J lost 1 base. The CDR3 runs to 17 residues. The DNA for the CDR3 is TGTGCCAGCAGCCAAGGGGGGACAGGGGTTGCCAAAAACATTCAGTACTTC. Protein: CASSQGGTGVAKNIQYF.